What follows is one T cell receptor beta chain and its context. TCRdb keeps only in-frame clones here, not all; method: immunoSEQ multiplex PCR. The sample contains more than 200,000 clones, more than 75% of which appear only once. The entry originates in a study of blood T cell repertoires in COVID-19. The CDR3 runs to 15 residues. Germline V gene data show CDR1 as SGHNT and CDR2 as YENEEA. The ends lost 2 bases at V and 8 bases at J; junction bases unmatched: 3. The sample comprised peripheral blood. The TCR originated in a woman aged 60-70 years with COVID-19, enrolled during active disease. The chain recombines TRBV11-3 with TRBJ2-1; TRBD2 matches at 13 bases. The CDR3 loop is CASSLRTSGSHEQFF. The DNA for the CDR3 is TGTGCCAGCAGCTTAAGGACTAGCGGGAGCCATGAGCAGTTCTTC.